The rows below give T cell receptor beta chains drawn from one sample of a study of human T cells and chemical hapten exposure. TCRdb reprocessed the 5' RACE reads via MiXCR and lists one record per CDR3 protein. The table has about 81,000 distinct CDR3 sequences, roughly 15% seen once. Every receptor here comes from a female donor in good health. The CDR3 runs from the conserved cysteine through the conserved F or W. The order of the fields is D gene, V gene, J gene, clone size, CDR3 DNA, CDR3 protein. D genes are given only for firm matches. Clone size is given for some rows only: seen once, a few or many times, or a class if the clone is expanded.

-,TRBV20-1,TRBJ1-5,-,TGCAGTGCTAACAGGGCGGAACAGCCCCAGCATTTT,CSANRAEQPQHF
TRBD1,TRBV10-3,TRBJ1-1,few,TGTGCCATCAGCCTGGACAGGGGCCCGGTAAACACTGAAGCTTTCTTT,CAISLDRGPVNTEAFF
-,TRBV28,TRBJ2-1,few,TGTGCCAGCAGTTGGGGTAACAATGAGCAGTTCTTC,CASSWGNNEQFF
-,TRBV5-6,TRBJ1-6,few,TGTGCCAGCAGCTTGGGCGCCCTTAATTCACCCCTCCACTTT,CASSLGALNSPLHF
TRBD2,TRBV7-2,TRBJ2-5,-,TGTGCCACCGGGGGCGGGGGGGCCCCCGAGACCCAGTACTTC,CATGGGGAPETQYF
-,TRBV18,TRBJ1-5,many,TGTGCCAGCTCCCAGTTCTTTAATCAGCCCCAGCATTTT,CASSQFFNQPQHF
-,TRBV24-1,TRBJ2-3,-,TGTGCCACCAGGGGGACCGGCGCAGATACGCAGTATTTT,CATRGTGADTQYF
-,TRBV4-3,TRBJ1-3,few,TGCGCCAGCAGCCAAGATAGTTGGCCGGGCTCTGGAAACACCATATATTTT,CASSQDSWPGSGNTIYF
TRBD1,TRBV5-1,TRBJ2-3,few,TGCGCCAGCAGCTCACAGGGGCACACTGCGGATACGCAGTATTTT,CASSSQGHTADTQYF
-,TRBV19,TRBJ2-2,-,TGTGCCAGTAGCGACCGGACAGCCTTCTTGAACACCGGGGAGCTGTTTTTT,CASSDRTAFLNTGELFF
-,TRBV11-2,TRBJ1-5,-,TGTGCCAGCAGCTTAGAGGAGACAGAGAATAGCAATCAGCCCCAGCATTTT,CASSLEETENSNQPQHF
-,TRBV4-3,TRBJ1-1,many,TGCGCCAGCAGCCCCCTTGTGACCTACACTGAAGCTTTCTTT,CASSPLVTYTEAFF